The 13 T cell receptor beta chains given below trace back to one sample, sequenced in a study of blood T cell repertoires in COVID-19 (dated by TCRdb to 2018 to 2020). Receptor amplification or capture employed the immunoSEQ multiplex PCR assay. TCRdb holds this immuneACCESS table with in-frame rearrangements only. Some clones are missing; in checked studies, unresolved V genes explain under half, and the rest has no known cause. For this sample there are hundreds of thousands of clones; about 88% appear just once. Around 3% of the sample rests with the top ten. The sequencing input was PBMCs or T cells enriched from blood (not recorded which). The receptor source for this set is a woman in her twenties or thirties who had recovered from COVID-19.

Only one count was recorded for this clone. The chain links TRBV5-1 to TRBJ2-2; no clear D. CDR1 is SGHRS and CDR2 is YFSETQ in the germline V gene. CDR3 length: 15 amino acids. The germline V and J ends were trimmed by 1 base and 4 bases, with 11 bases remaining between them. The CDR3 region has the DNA TGCGCCAGCAGCTTGAACAGAGAAACCACCGGGGAGCTGTTTTTT. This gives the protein CASSLNRETTGELFF.

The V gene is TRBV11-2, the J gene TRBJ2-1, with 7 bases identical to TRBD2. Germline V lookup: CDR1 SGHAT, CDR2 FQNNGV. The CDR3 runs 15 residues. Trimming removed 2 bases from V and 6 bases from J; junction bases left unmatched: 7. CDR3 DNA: TGTGCCAGCAGCTTACCAGCGGGACTGGTCAATGAGCAGTTCTTC. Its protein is CASSLPAGLVNEQFF.

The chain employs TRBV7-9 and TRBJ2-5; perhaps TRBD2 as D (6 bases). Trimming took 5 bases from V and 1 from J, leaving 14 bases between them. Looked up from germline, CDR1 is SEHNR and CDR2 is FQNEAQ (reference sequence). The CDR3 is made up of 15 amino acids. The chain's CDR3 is CASSTRDWIQETQYF. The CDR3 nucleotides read TGTGCCAGCAGCACCCGGGACTGGATCCAAGAGACCCAGTACTTC. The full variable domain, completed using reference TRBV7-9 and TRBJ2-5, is DTGVSQNPRHKITKRGQNVTFRCDPISEHNRLYWYRQTLGQGPEFLTYFQNEAQLEKSRLLSDRFSAERPKGSFSTLEIQRTEQGDSAMYLCASSTRDWIQETQYFGPGTRLLVL.

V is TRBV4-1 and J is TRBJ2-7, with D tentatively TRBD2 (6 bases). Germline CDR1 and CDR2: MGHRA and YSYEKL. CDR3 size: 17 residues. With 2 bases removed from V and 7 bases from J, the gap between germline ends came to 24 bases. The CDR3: CASSQSPPGLGSGEQYF. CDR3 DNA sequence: TGCGCCAGCAGCCAATCCCCACCGGGACTTGGGTCGGGGGAGCAGTACTTC.

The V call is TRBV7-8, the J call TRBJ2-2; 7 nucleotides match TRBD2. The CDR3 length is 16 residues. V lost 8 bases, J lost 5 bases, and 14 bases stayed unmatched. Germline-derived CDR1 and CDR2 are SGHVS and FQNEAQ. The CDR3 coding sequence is TGTGCCAGCGGAGGGAGTCTGGGAGGGCAGACCGGGGAGCTGTTTTTT. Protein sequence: CASGGSLGGQTGELFF.

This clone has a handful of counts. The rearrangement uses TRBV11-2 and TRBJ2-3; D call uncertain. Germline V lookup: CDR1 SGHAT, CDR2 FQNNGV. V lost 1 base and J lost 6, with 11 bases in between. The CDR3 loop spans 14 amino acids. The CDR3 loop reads CASSLASQSDTQYF. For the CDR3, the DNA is TGTGCCAGCAGCTTAGCATCCCAATCCGATACGCAGTATTTT.

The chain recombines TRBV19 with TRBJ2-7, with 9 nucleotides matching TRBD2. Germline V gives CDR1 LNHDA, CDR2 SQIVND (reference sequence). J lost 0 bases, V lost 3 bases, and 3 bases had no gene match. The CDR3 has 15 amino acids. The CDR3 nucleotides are TGTGCCAGTAGTATCGCGGGAGGGGACTCCTACGAGCAGTACTTC. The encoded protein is CASSIAGGDSYEQYF.

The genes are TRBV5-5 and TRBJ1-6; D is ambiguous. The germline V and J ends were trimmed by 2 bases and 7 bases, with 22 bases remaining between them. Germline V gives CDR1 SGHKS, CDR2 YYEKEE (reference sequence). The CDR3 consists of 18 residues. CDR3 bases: TGTGCCAGCAGCTTTGGAGCGAGCTCCCTTCCGCGGAATTCACCCCTCCACTTT. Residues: CASSFGASSLPRNSPLHF.

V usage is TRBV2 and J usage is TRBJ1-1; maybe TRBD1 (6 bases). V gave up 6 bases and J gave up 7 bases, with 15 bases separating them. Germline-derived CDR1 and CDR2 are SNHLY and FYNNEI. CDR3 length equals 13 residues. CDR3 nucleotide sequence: TGTGCCAGCAGAGGACGGACAGACCTTGAAGCTTTCTTT. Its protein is CASRGRTDLEAFF.

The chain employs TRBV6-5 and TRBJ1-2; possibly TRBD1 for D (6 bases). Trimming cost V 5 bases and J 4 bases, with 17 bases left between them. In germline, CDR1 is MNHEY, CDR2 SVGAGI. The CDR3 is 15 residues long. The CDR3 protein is CASSQGTRGGYGYTF. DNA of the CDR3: TGTGCCAGCAGTCAGGGGACCCGAGGAGGCTATGGCTACACCTTC.

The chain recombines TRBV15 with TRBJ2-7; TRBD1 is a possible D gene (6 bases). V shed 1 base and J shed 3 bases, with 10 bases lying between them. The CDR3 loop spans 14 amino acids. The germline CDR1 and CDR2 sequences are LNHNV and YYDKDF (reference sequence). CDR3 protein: CATSRGRGNYEQYF. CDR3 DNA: TGTGCCACCAGCAGAGGCAGGGGCAACTACGAGCAGTACTTC.

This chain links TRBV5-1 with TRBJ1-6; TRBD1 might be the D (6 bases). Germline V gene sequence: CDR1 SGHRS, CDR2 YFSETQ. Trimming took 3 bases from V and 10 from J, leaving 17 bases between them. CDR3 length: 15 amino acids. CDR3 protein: CASSWTAQIRSPLHF. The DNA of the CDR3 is TGCGCCAGCAGCTGGACAGCCCAGATTAGATCACCCCTCCACTTT.

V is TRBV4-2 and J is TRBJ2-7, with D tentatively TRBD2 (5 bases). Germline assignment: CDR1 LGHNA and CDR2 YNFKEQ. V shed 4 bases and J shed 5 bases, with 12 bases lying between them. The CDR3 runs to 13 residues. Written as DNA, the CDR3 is TGTGCCAGCAGCCCCCACGGGGTCAACGAGCAGTACTTC. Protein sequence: CASSPHGVNEQYF.